Shown below are 18 T cell receptor beta chains from a single sample sequenced in a study of CD4 T cells in relation to SARS-CoV-2 and coronaviruses. Here immunoSEQ multiplex PCR was the method, and the copy in TCRdb shows in-frame clones only, minus some. This sample carries over 15,000 clones, 82% of them seen once, and the ten largest clones take about 38%. The unexposed donors gave CD4+ T cells in about 2011-2018, prior to COVID-19. After roughly ten days of culture, CD4+ T cells were isolated. These TCRs are of unknown antigen specificity. Input material: CD4+ T cells from PBMCs, cultured in vitro. Every receptor here comes from a human donor in good health.

The chain carries TRBV7-9 and TRBJ2-1, with D hard to call. Trimming removed 2 bases at V and 2 bases at J, with 4 bases between. CDR3 length: 13 residues. Germline CDR1 and CDR2: SEHNR and FQNEAQ (reference sequence). The CDR3 nucleotides are TGTGCCAGCAGCTTAAACCCCTACAATGAGCAGTTCTTC. Protein sequence: CASSLNPYNEQFF.

This clone was seen more than once but under ten times. The rearrangement uses TRBV24-1 and TRBJ1-5; D may be TRBD1 (6 bases). The CDR3 loop spans 15 amino acids. Germline CDR1 KGHDR, CDR2 SFDVKD. V was pared by 4 bases and J by 0 bases, with 9 bases between. CDR3 protein: CATSEGAYSNQPQHF. The CDR3 DNA sequence: TGTGCCACCAGTGAGGGGGCGTATAGCAATCAGCCCCAGCATTTT.

V gene TRBV10-2 combines with J gene TRBJ1-1; D gene ambiguous. There are 14 residues in the CDR3. Germline V gene lookup returns CDR1 WSHSY and CDR2 SAAADI. The V end lost 7 bases, the J end lost 5 bases, and 17 bases lay between the germline ends. The chain's CDR3 is CASIIDGEWTEAFF. DNA for the CDR3: TGCGCCAGCATCATCGACGGTGAGTGGACTGAAGCTTTCTTT.

The chain carries TRBV5-8 and TRBJ2-3; D gene uncertain. The CDR3 is 13 amino acids. The germline V gene has CDR1 SGHTS and CDR2 YDEGEE. The ends were cut back, 2 bases at V and 2 bases at J, with 6 bases in the middle. CDR3 DNA: TGTGCCAGCAGCTTTATAACCACAGATACGCAGTATTTT. Translating it yields CASSFITTDTQYF. Supplemented by reference TRBV5-8 and TRBJ2-3, the full variable domain reads EAGVTQSPTHLIKTRGQQATLRCSPISGHTSVYWYQQALGLGLQFLLWYDEGEERNRGNFPPRFSGRQFPNYSSELNVNALELEDSALYLCASSFITTDTQYFGPGTRLTVL.

The V and J genes are TRBV2 and TRBJ2-6; weak D call: TRBD2 (5 bases). Trimming left V 1 base short and J 4 bases short, with 8 bases between. Germline V gene sequence: CDR1 SNHLY, CDR2 FYNNEI. This CDR3 contains 15 residues. The CDR3 spells CASSEGGIGANVLTF. Here the CDR3 DNA reads TGTGCCAGCAGTGAAGGAGGGATCGGGGCCAACGTCCTGACTTTC. Complete variable domain (other parts from reference TRBV2 and TRBJ2-6): EPEVTQTPSHQVTQMGQEVILRCVPISNHLYFYWYRQILGQKVEFLVSFYNNEISEKSEIFDDQFSVERPDGSNFTLKIRSTKLEDSAMYFCASSEGGIGANVLTFGAGSRLTVL.

V usage is TRBV18 and J usage is TRBJ2-7, with TRBD1 identical over 9 bases. Losses at the gene ends were 2 bases for V and 4 bases for J; bases not matched to a gene: 3. The CDR3 length is 14 residues. CDR1 is KGHSH and CDR2 is LQKENI in the germline V gene. CDR3 region: CASSPGTGRYEQYF. The DNA of the CDR3 is TGTGCCAGCTCACCAGGGACAGGGCGTTACGAGCAGTACTTC.

V usage is TRBV20-1 and J usage is TRBJ1-1; D is unresolved. This CDR3 has 11 residues. Germline V CDR1 and CDR2: DFQATT, SNEGSKA (reference sequence). Trimming pared 4 bases from V and 1 base from J, leaving 4 bases between. As DNA, the CDR3 is TGCAGTGCTACTGCGAACACTGAAGCTTTCTTT. The encoded protein is CSATANTEAFF.

Notes on this clone: Other nucleotide sequences in the sample specify the same CDR3. The chain couples TRBV18 to TRBJ2-7; D is perhaps TRBD1 or TRBD2 (5 bases each). V dropped 2 bases and J dropped 1 base, with 6 bases sitting between them. Germline V gene lookup returns CDR1 KGHSH and CDR2 LQKENI. The CDR3 contains 13 residues. The CDR3 here is CASSPGGSYEQYF. The DNA for the CDR3 is TGTGCCAGCTCACCAGGGGGATCCTACGAGCAGTACTTC.

The V gene is TRBV30, the J gene TRBJ1-4; maybe TRBD1 (5 bases). Germline lookup yields CDR1 GTSNPN and CDR2 SVGIG (reference sequence). The CDR3 is 16 residues long. The CDR3 bases are TGTGTCCTGGGGGGTTCCGCGGCCGAGGATAATGAAAAACTGTTTTTT. Translated, it gives CVLGGSAAEDNEKLFF.

There are a few counts of this clone. This rearrangement joins TRBV4-1 to TRBJ1-6; D gene unclear. Trimming removed 0 bases from V and 12 bases from J, with 9 bases in between. Germline values: CDR1 MGHRA, CDR2 YSYEKL. The CDR3 totals 13 residues. Here the CDR3 reads CASSQESLLPLHF. CDR3 DNA sequence: TGCGCCAGCAGCCAAGAATCCCTTCTACCCCTCCACTTT.

This clone was seen a few times. This chain links TRBV27 with TRBJ2-5; D may be TRBD1 (5 bases). This CDR3 contains 15 residues. CDR1 MNHEY and CDR2 SMNVEV come from the germline V gene (reference sequence). V lost 5 bases, J lost 2 bases, and 15 bases lay in between. The CDR3 protein is CASSPQIPGQETQYF. CDR3 bases: TGTGCCAGCAGTCCACAGATTCCAGGGCAAGAGACCCAGTACTTC.

This rearrangement joins TRBV5-1 to TRBJ2-5; possible D gene TRBD1, 6 bases. In germline, CDR1 is SGHRS, CDR2 YFSETQ. Trimming left V 3 bases short and J 1 base short, with 13 bases between. CDR3 size: 15 residues. CDR3 sequence reads: CASSSEGGSQETQYF. The CDR3 DNA follows: TGCGCCAGCAGCTCTGAAGGGGGTAGCCAAGAGACCCAGTACTTC.

The J gene is TRBJ1-1, the V gene TRBV28; 9 bases match TRBD1. Germline trimming cut 10 bases from V and 11 bases from J; bases unmatched to any gene: 20. Germline V gene lookup returns CDR1 MDHEN and CDR2 SYDVKM. The CDR3 runs to 15 residues. The CDR3 nucleotides read TGTGCCACCAAAGACGGACAGGGGTGGTTTGTGGGGGCTTTCTTT. Its translation: CATKDGQGWFVGAFF.

The chain uses TRBV2 and TRBJ1-4, with 9 bases identical to TRBD1. Trimming at V came to 6 bases and at J to 5 bases, leaving 1 base not matched to a gene. The CDR3 length is 13 residues. The germline gives CDR1 SNHLY, CDR2 FYNNEI. The CDR3 DNA reads as TGTGCCAGCAGCGGGACAGGGAATGAAAAACTGTTTTTT. Translated, it gives CASSGTGNEKLFF.

The chain carries TRBV18 and TRBJ1-2; TRBD1 matches at 10 bases. The V gene end was trimmed by 3 bases and the J gene end by 11 bases; junction bases not matched to a gene: 9. CDR3 length equals 14 residues. Looked up from germline, CDR1 is KGHSH and CDR2 is LQKENI. The CDR3 spells CASSPTGGHAGYTF. The CDR3 region has the DNA TGTGCCAGCTCACCGACAGGGGGCCACGCGGGGTACACCTTC.

This clone was picked up a small number of times. This chain connects TRBV19 to TRBJ1-2, with 7 bases matching TRBD1. The CDR3 totals 10 residues. Germline-derived CDR1 and CDR2 are LNHDA and SQIVND (reference sequence). J lost 8 bases, V lost 10 bases, and 4 bases had no gene match. The CDR3 DNA sequence: TGTGCCACCCGGGACAGCGGCTACACCTTC. Residues: CATRDSGYTF.

The chain links TRBV24-1 to TRBJ2-7, with 7 bases identical to TRBD1. Germline lookup yields CDR1 KGHDR and CDR2 SFDVKD. V lost 11 bases to trimming and J lost 3 bases; unmatched junction nucleotides: 12. The CDR3 length is 14 residues. The CDR3 bases are TGTGCCAACGACGTGCAGGGACAGAACTACGAGCAGTACTTC. Translating gives CANDVQGQNYEQYF.

The chain is built from TRBV3-1 (or the pseudogene TRBV3-2) and TRBJ1-3; no firm D call. Deletions cut 1 base from V and 3 bases from J, with 10 bases between. CDR3 length: 15 residues. CDR1 is LGHDT and CDR2 is YNNKEL in the germline V gene (reference sequence). This CDR3 is CASSQGLRFGNTIYF. The CDR3 nucleotides are TGTGCCAGCAGCCAAGGATTGCGATTTGGAAACACCATATATTTT.